Below are 17 T cell receptor beta chains sequenced from a single sample in a study of OX40 agonist ivuxolimab in advanced cancers. Sequenced by immunoSEQ multiplex PCR; TCRdb stores in-frame clones only, minus some. The table lists more than 80,000 clones, more than 75% of them singletons, with roughly 2.1% in the top ten. The sample here was CD4+ or CD8+ T cells sorted from blood, taken in a trial of the OX40 agonist ivuxolimab. The receptor source for this set is an adult with an advanced solid tumor such as melanoma, head and neck, liver or kidney cancer.

The gene calls are TRBV18 and TRBJ2-5; a weak D match, TRBD1 (6 bases). There are 12 residues in the CDR3. Germline CDR1 is KGHSH and CDR2 is LQKENI. V lost 8 bases and J lost 3, with 10 bases in between. CDR3 loop: CASKRQEETQYF. CDR3 in DNA: TGTGCCAGCAAACGACAGGAAGAGACCCAGTACTTC.

The chain carries TRBV5-5 and TRBJ2-3; unclear D gene. Germline V gene data show CDR1 as SGHKS and CDR2 as YYEKEE (reference sequence). This CDR3 is 13 amino acids long. Trimming cost V 0 bases and J 4 bases, with 6 bases left between them. Written as DNA, the CDR3 is TGTGCCAGCAGCTTGGCTAGTCCAGATACGCAGTATTTT. Translation gives CASSLASPDTQYF. Drawing the rest from reference TRBV5-5 and TRBJ2-3, the complete variable domain is DAGVTQSPTHLIKTRGQQVTLRCSPISGHKSVSWYQQVLGQGPQFIFQYYEKEERGRGNFPDRFSARQFPNYSSELNVNALLLGDSALYLCASSLASPDTQYFGPGTRLTVL.

The chain employs TRBV4-2 and TRBJ2-3; D is perhaps TRBD2 (5 bases). The CDR3 contains 17 residues. V was pared by 0 bases and J by 0 bases, with 13 bases between. Germline loops: CDR1 LGHNA, CDR2 YNFKEQ. In DNA, the CDR3 is TGTGCCAGCAGCCAAGAGGGCGCGGGTCTAAGCACAGATACGCAGTATTTT. Translated: CASSQEGAGLSTDTQYF.

This clone was recorded many times. The genes are TRBV7-6 and TRBJ2-2; D not resolved. CDR1 is SGHVS, CDR2 FNYEAQ, per germline. The V end lost 5 bases, the J end lost 3 bases, and 4 bases lay between the germline ends. CDR3 length: 12 residues. DNA of the CDR3: TGTGCCAGCAGCCATGACACCGGGGAGCTGTTTTTT. This encodes CASSHDTGELFF.

This chain uses TRBV5-1 with TRBJ1-2; D unclear. CDR1 SGHRS and CDR2 YFSETQ come from the germline V gene. This CDR3 comprises 14 residues. The ends were cut back, 1 base at V and 2 bases at J, with 9 bases in the middle. Written as DNA, the CDR3 is TGCGCCAGCAGCTTGCAGGTATCGAACTATGGCTACACCTTC. Translated: CASSLQVSNYGYTF.

The chain carries TRBV5-4 and TRBJ1-2; 10 positions agree with TRBD1. There are 17 residues in the CDR3. The V gene's germline CDR1 is SGHNT and CDR2 YYREEE (reference sequence). Trimming took 4 bases from V and 0 from J; bases not matched to a gene: 9. CDR3 nucleotides: TGTGCCAGCAGCGCGCCGGGACAGGGGAAAGCTAACTATGGCTACACCTTC. Encoded protein: CASSAPGQGKANYGYTF.

V gene TRBV5-4 combines with J gene TRBJ2-7; tentatively, D is TRBD2 (5 bases). With 4 bases removed from V and 6 bases from J, the gap between germline ends came to 20 bases. The CDR3 totals 15 residues. Germline V CDR1 and CDR2: SGHNT, YYREEE (reference sequence). The CDR3 is CASSPSLANSGEQYF. CDR3 DNA: TGTGCCAGCAGCCCATCCCTAGCCAATTCCGGCGAGCAGTACTTC. The entire variable domain, with the rest obtained from reference TRBV5-4 and TRBJ2-7, is as follows: ETGVTQSPTHLIKTRGQQVTLRCSSQSGHNTVSWYQQALGQGPQFIFQYYREEENGRGNFPPRFSGLQFPNYSSELNVNALELDDSALYLCASSPSLANSGEQYFGPGTRLTVT.

The CDR3 DNA follows: TGTGCCAGCAGCGTAGCGCAGGGGGGTACTGAAGCTTTCTTT. The encoded protein is CASSVAQGGTEAFF. The rearrangement links TRBV9 to TRBJ1-1; the match to TRBD1 covers 7 bases. Trimming at V came to 0 bases and at J to 5 bases, leaving 4 bases not matched to a gene. The CDR3 consists of 14 residues. Germline V CDR1 and CDR2: SGDLS, YYNGEE.

The chain is built from TRBV7-9 and TRBJ2-5; no definite D call. Deletions cut 6 bases from V and 3 bases from J, with 8 bases between. Germline V lookup: CDR1 SEHNR, CDR2 FQNEAQ (reference sequence). The CDR3 is 12 amino acids. The chain's CDR3 is CASRRTEETQYF. DNA of the CDR3: TGTGCCAGCAGACGCACAGAAGAGACCCAGTACTTC.

This chain connects TRBV11-2 to TRBJ2-7, with a weak D call TRBD1 (6 bases). The CDR3 sequence is 12 residues long. Trimming stripped 4 bases from V and 6 bases from J, with 10 bases between. CDR1 SGHAT and CDR2 FQNNGV come from the germline V gene. The CDR3 DNA follows: TGTGCCAGCAGCTCCCAGGGGCCCGAGCAGTACTTC. It translates to CASSSQGPEQYF.

The gene calls are TRBV5-1 and TRBJ2-1, with 9 positions matching TRBD2. The CDR3 totals 15 residues. J lost 11 bases, V lost 0 bases, and 9 bases had no gene match. The germline V gene encodes CDR1 SGHRS and CDR2 YFSETQ. The CDR3 loop is CASSLDLAGISKQFF. In nucleotides, the CDR3 is TGCGCCAGCAGCTTGGATCTAGCGGGAATTTCTAAGCAGTTCTTC.

This clone was recorded a few times. The rearrangement links TRBV5-1 to TRBJ1-1; unclear D gene. V was trimmed by 1 base and J by 2 bases, leaving 9 bases between them. Germline V CDR1 and CDR2: SGHRS, YFSETQ. The length of the CDR3 is 14 residues. CDR3 nucleotide sequence: TGCGCCAGCAGCTTGACGGGAAGTAACACTGAAGCTTTCTTT. Translation gives CASSLTGSNTEAFF.

In DNA form, the CDR3 reads TGTGCCTGGAGTGACATACTACGGCATAGCACAGATACGCAGTATTTT. It encodes CAWSDILRHSTDTQYF. The chain carries TRBV30 and TRBJ2-3; D uncertain. V was pared by 1 base and J by 0 bases, with 14 bases between. This CDR3 has 16 amino acids. Germline V CDR1 and CDR2: GTSNPN, SVGIG (reference sequence). The full variable domain, rest sourced from reference TRBV30 and TRBJ2-3, is SQTIHQWPATLVQPVGSPLSLECTVEGTSNPNLYWYRQAAGRGLQLLFYSVGIGQISSEVPQNLSASRPQDRQFILSSKKLLLSDSGFYLCAWSDILRHSTDTQYFGPGTRLTVL.

The rearrangement links TRBV19 to TRBJ2-7; 10 bases fit TRBD2. From germline, CDR1 is LNHDA and CDR2 SQIVND (reference sequence). The CDR3 sequence is 16 residues long. Trimming removed 3 bases from V and 5 bases from J; junction bases left unmatched: 10. CDR3 coding DNA: TGTGCCAGTAGTATTAATCCTAGCGGGAGTTTCAACGAGCAGTACTTC. It translates to CASSINPSGSFNEQYF.

The chain recombines TRBV7-2 with TRBJ2-5, with D possibly TRBD2 on 5 matching bases. The CDR3 length is 13 residues. Germline V gene lookup returns CDR1 SGHTA and CDR2 FQGNSA. The V end was cut by 0 bases, the J end by 5 bases, with 7 bases between. The CDR3 loop is CASSLARRETQYF. CDR3 sequence (DNA): TGTGCCAGCAGCTTAGCTAGGAGGGAGACCCAGTACTTC.

The chain joins TRBV2 to TRBJ2-6, with unresolved D. This CDR3 has 10 amino acids. V was clipped by 6 bases and J by 10 bases, with 4 bases between them. The germline V gene has CDR1 SNHLY and CDR2 FYNNEI. This CDR3 is CASRENVLTF. The CDR3 bases are TGTGCCAGCAGGGAAAACGTCCTGACTTTC.

This sequence joins TRBV30 and TRBJ1-1; possibly TRBD1 for D (6 bases). Trimming removed 3 bases from V and 5 bases from J, with 13 bases in between. This CDR3 is 13 amino acids long. Germline loops: CDR1 GTSNPN, CDR2 SVGIG (reference sequence). The chain's CDR3 is CAWRDSGETEAFF. CDR3 DNA: TGTGCCTGGAGGGATTCAGGGGAGACTGAAGCTTTCTTT.